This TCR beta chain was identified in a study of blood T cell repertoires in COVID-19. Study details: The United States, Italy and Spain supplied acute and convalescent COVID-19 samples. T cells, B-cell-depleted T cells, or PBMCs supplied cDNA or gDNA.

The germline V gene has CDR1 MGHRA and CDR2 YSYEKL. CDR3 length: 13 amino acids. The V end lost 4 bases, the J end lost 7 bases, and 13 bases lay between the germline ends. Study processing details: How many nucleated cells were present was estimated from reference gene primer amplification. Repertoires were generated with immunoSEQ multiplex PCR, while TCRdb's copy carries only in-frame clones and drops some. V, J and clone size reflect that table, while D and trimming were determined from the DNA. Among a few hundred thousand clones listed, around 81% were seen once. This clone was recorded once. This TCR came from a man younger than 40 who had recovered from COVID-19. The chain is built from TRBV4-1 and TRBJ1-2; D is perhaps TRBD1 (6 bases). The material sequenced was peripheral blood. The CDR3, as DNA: TGCGCCAGCAGCCCTCGGGGGGCCTCTGGCTACACCTTC. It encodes CASSPRGASGYTF.